This T cell receptor (beta chain) appears in the sequencing data of a study of T cells in Graves' hyperthyroidism and ophthalmopathy. Aged 18 to 65, the patients had hyperthyroidism that was newly diagnosed and had lasted under 2 months. Exclusion of patients followed from uncontrolled infection, other autoimmune disease, pregnancy or lactation. RNA transcripts yielded amplified TCR beta CDR3 regions. Carried out on the TCR CDR3, a first-round RT-PCR used the HTBI primer set. TCRdb ran MiXCR on the multiplex PCR reads and lists one entry per CDR3 protein. Here the sample spans a few hundred thousand distinct CDR3 sequences, more than 45% being singletons. This clonotype was picked up one time. The junction differs from germline at one of its ends, possibly a read error. Sequenced sample: peripheral blood or thyroid tissue (not recorded which). The receptor comes from a woman aged 18 to 35 with Graves' hyperthyroidism.

The CDR3 region has the DNA TGTGCCAGCAGTTTCAGGGGCACCCACAATCAGCCCCAGCATTTT. It specifies CASSFRGTHNQPQHF. J is TRBJ1-5 and V is TRBV24-1; D perhaps matches TRBD1 (6 bases). Germline-derived CDR1 and CDR2 are KGHDR and SFDVKD. The CDR3 loop spans 15 amino acids.